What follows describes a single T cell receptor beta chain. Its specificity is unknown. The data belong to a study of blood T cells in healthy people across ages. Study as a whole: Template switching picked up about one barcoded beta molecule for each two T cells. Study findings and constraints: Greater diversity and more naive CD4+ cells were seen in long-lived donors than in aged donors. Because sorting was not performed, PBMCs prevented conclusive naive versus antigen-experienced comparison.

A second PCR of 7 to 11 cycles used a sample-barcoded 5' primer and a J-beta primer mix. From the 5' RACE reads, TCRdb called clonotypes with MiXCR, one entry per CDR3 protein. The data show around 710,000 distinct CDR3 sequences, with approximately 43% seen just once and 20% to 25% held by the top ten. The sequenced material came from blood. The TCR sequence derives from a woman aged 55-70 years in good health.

CDR3 protein: CSAHISGGLRGYTF. In nucleotides, the CDR3 is TGCAGTGCTCACATCTCGGGGGGGCTACGTGGCTACACCTTC. The rearrangement links TRBV20-1 to TRBJ1-2, with D possibly TRBD1 on 6 matching bases. Germline assignment: CDR1 DFQATT and CDR2 SNEGSKA (reference sequence). V was trimmed by 5 bases and J by 7 bases, leaving 20 bases between them. This CDR3 region has 14 residues.